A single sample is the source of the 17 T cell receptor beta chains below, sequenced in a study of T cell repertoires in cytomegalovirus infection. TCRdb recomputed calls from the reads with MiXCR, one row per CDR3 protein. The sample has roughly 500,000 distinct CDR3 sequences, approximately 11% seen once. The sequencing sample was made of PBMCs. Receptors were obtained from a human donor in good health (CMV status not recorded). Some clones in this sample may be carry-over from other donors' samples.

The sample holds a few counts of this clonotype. CDR3 loop: CASSAEGQGEDEQYF. DNA for the CDR3: TGTGCCAGCAGCGCCGAAGGACAGGGGGAAGACGAGCAGTACTTC. The chain has TRBV9 and TRBJ2-7; 10 bases are a match to TRBD1. CDR1 is SGDLS and CDR2 is YYNGEE in the germline V gene. With 3 bases clipped from V and 5 bases from J, the junction kept 8 bases outside the gene matches. CDR3 length equals 15 residues.

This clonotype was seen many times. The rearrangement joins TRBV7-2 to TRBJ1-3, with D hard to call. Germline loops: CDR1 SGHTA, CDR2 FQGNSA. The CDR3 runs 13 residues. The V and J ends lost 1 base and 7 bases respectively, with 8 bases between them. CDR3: CASSLGRANTIYF. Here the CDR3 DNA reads TGTGCCAGCAGCTTAGGGCGGGCGAACACCATATATTTT.

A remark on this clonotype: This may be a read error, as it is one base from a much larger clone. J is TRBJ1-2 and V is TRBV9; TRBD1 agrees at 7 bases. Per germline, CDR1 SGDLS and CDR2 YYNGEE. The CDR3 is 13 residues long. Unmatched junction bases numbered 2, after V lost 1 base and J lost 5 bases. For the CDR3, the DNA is TGTGCCAGCAGCGTATCAGGGGGTTATGGCTACACCTTC. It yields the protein CASSVSGGYGYTF.

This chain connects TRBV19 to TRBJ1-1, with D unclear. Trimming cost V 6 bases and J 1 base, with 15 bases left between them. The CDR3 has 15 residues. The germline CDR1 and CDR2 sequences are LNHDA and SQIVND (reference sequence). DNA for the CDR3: TGTGCCAGTAGAGTGGCCAGCTACGGGAACACTGAAGCTTTCTTT. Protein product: CASRVASYGNTEAFF. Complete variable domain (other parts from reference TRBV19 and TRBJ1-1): DGGITQSPKYLFRKEGQNVTLSCEQNLNHDAMYWYRQDPGQGLRLIYYSQIVNDFQKGDIAEGYSVSREKKESFPLTVTSAQKNPTAFYLCASRVASYGNTEAFFGQGTRLTVV.

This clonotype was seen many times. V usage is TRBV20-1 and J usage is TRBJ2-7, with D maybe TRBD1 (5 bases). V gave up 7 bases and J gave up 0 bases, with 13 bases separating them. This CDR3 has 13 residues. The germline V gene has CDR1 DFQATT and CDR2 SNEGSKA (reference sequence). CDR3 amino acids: CSGIQEISYEQYF. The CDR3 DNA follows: TGCAGTGGTATACAGGAAATCTCCTACGAGCAGTACTTC.

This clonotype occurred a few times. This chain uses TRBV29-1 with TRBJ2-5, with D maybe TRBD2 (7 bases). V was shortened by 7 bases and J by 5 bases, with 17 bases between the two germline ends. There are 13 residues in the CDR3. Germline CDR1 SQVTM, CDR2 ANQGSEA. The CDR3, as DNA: TGCAGCGCCTCGGGGAGGGGGATGGAGACCCAGTACTTC. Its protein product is CSASGRGMETQYF.

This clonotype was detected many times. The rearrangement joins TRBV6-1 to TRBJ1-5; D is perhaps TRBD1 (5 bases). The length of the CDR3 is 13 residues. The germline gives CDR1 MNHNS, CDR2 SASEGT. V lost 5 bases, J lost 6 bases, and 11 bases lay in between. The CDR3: CASSRGSFQPQHF. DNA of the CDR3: TGTGCCAGCAGTCGGGGCAGCTTTCAGCCCCAGCATTTT.

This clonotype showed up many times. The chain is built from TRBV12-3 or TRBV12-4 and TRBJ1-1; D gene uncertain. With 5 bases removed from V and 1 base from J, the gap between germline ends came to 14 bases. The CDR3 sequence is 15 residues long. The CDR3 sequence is CASSRTGRWNTEAFF. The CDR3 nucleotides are TGTGCCAGCAGTAGGACCGGACGGTGGAACACTGAAGCTTTCTTT.

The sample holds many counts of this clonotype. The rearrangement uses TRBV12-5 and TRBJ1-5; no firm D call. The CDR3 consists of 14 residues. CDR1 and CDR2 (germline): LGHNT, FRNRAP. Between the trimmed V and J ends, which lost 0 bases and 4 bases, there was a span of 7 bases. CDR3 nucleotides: TGTGCTAGTGGTTTGGTACCTGGTAATCAGCCCCAGCATTTT. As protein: CASGLVPGNQPQHF.

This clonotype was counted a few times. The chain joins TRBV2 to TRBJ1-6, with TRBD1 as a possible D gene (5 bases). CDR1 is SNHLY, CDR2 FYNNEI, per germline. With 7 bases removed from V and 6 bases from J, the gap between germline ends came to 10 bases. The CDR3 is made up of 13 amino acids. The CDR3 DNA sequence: TGTGCCAGCAATCGGGGCCTTAATTCACCCCTCCACTTT. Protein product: CASNRGLNSPLHF.

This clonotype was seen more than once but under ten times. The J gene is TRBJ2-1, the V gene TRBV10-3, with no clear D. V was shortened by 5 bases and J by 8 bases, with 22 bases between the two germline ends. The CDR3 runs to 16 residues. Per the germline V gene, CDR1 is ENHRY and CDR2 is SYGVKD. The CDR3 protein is CAISRGPIREVDEQFF. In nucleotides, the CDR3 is TGTGCCATCAGTCGTGGTCCGATAAGGGAAGTCGATGAGCAGTTCTTC.

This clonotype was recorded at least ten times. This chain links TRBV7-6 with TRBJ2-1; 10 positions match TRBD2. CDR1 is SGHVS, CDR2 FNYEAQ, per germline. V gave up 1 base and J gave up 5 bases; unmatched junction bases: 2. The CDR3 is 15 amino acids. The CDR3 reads CASSLELAGDNEQFF. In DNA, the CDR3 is TGTGCCAGCAGCTTAGAGCTAGCGGGAGACAATGAGCAGTTCTTC.

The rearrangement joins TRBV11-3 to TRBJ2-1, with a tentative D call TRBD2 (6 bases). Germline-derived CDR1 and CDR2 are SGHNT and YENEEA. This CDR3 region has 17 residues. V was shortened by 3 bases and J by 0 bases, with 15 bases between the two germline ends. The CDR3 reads CASSFSSDPSSYNEQFF. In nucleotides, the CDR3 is TGTGCCAGCAGCTTTTCTAGCGACCCGAGCTCCTACAATGAGCAGTTCTTC.

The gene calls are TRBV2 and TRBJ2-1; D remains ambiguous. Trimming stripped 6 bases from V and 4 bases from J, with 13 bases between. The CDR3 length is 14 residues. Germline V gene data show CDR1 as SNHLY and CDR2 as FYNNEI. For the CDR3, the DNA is TGTGCCAGCAGAATGGACCAATATTACAATGAGCAGTTCTTC. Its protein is CASRMDQYYNEQFF.

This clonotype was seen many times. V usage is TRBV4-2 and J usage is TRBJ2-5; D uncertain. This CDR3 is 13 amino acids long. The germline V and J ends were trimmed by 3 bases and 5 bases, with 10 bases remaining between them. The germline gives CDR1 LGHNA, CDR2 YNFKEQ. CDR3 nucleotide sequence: TGTGCCAGCAGCCAGGGGATTGGGGAGACCCAGTACTTC. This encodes CASSQGIGETQYF.

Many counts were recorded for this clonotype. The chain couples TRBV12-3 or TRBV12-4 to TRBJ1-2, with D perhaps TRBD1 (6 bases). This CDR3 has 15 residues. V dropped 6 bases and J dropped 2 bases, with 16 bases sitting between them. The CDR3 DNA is TGTGCCAGCAGACGTCTAGCGGACAGCAACTATGGCTACACCTTC. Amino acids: CASRRLADSNYGYTF.

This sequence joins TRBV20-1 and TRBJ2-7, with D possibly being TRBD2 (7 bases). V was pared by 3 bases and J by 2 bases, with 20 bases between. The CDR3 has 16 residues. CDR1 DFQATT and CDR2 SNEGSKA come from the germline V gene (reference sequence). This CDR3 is CSASPLGGGNPYEQYF. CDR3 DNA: TGCAGTGCTAGTCCTCTAGGGGGGGGAAACCCCTACGAGCAGTACTTC.